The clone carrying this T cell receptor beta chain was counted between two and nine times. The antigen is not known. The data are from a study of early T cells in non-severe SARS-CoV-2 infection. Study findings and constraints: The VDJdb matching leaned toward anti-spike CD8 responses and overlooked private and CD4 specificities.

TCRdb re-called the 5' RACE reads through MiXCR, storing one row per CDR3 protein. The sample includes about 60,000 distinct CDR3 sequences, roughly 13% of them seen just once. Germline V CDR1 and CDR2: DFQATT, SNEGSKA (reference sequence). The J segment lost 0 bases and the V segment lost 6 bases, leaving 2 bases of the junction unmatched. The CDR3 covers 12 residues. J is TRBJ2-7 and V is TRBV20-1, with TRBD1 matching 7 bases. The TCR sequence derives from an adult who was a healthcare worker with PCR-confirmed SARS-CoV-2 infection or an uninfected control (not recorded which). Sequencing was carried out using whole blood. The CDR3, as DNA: TGCAGTGCGAGGGACAGCTCCTACGAGCAGTACTTC. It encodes CSARDSSYEQYF.